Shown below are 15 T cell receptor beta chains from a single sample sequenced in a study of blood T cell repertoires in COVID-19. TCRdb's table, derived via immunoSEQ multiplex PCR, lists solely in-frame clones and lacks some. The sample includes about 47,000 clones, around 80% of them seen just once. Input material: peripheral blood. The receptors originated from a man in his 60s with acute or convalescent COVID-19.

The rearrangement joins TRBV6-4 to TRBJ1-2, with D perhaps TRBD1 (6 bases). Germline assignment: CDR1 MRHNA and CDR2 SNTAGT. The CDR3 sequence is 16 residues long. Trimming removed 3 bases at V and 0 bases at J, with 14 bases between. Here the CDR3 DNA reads TGTGCCAGCAGTGAAACGGACAGTCTGTCTAACTATGGCTACACCTTC. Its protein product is CASSETDSLSNYGYTF.

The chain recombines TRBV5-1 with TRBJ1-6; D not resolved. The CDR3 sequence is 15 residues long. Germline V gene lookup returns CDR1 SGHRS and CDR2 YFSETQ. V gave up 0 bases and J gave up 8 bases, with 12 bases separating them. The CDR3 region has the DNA TGCGCCAGCAGCTTGGCGGGTCCGGTGGATTCACCCCTCCACTTT. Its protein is CASSLAGPVDSPLHF.

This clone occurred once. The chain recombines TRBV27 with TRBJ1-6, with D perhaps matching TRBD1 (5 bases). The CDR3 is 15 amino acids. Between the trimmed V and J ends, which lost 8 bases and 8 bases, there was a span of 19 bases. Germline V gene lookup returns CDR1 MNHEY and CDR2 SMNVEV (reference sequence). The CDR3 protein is CASRFSGGSDSPLHF. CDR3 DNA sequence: TGTGCCAGCCGATTTTCGGGGGGGTCCGATTCACCCCTCCACTTT.

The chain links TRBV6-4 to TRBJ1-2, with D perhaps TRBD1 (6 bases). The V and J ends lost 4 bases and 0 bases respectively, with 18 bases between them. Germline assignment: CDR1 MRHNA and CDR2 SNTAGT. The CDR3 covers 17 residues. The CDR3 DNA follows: TGTGCCAGCAGTGCCTTTGTGAGCAGGGGCTCTAACTATGGCTACACCTTC. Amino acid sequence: CASSAFVSRGSNYGYTF.

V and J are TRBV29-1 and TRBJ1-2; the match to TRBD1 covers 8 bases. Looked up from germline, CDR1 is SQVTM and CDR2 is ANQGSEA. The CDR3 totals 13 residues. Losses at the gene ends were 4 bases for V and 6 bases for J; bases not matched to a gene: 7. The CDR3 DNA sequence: TGCAGCGTTGCAGGGGGCGAGATCGATGGCTACACCTTC. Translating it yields CSVAGGEIDGYTF.

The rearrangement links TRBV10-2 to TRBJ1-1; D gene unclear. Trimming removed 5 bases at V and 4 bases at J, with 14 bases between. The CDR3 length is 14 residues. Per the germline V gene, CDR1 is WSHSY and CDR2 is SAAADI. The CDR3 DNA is TGCGCCAGCAGTCTCCTACCTGCCGGCACTGAAGCTTTCTTT. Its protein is CASSLLPAGTEAFF.

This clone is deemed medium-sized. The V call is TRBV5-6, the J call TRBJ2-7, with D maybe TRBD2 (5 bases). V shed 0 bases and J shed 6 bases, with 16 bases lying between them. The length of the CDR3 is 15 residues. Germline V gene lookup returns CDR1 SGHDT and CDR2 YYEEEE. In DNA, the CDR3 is TGTGCCAGCAGCTTGGGTGGGAGCCCCTGGGGCGAGCAGTACTTC. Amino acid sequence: CASSLGGSPWGEQYF.

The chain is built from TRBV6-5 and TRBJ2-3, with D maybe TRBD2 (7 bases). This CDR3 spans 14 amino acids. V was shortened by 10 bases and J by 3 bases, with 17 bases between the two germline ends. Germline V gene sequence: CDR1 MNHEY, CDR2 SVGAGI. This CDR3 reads CATGGTVFTDTQYF. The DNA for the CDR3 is TGTGCCACGGGGGGCACAGTATTTACAGATACGCAGTATTTT.

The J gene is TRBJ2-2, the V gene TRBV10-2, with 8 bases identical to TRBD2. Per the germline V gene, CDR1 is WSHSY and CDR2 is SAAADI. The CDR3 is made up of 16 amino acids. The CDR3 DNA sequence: TGCGCTAGGGGAAGTAGCGGGGACGCGAACACCGGGGAGCTGTTTTTT. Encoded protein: CARGSSGDANTGELFF.

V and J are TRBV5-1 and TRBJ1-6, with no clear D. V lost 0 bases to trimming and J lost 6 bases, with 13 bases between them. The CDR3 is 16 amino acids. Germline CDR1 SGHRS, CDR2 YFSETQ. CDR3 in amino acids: CASSLGGIKGNSPLHF. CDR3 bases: TGCGCCAGCAGCTTGGGAGGAATTAAAGGTAATTCACCCCTCCACTTT.

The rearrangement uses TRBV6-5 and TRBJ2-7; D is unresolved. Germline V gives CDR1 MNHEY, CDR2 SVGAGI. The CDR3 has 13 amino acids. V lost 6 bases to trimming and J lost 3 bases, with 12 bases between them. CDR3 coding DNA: TGTGCCAGCAGCCTACCGACGGGCTACGAGCAGTACTTC. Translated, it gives CASSLPTGYEQYF.

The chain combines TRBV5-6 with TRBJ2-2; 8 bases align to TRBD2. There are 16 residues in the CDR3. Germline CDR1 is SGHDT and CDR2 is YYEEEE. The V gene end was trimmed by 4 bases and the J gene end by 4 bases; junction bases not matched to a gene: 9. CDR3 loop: CASSPWAGGITGELFF. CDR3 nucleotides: TGTGCCAGCAGCCCGTGGGCGGGGGGTATCACCGGGGAGCTGTTTTTT.

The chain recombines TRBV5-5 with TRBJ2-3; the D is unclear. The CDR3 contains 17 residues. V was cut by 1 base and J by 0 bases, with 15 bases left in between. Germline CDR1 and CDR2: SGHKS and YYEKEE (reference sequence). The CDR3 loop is CASSLSPTSSSTDTQYF. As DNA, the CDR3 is TGTGCCAGCAGCTTGTCCCCCACATCATCCAGCACAGATACGCAGTATTTT.

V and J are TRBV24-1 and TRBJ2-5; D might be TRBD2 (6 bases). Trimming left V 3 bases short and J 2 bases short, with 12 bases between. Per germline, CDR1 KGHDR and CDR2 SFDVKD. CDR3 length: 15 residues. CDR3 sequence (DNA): TGTGCCACCAGTGATGCGGGGACTGGACAAGAGACCCAGTACTTC. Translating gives CATSDAGTGQETQYF.

CDR3 loop: CASSYRQGNTGELFF. Written as DNA, the CDR3 is TGTGCCAGCAGCTACCGACAGGGTAACACCGGGGAGCTGTTTTTT. The chain has TRBV5-6 and TRBJ2-2, with 7 bases that match TRBD1. V gave up 3 bases and J gave up 2 bases; unmatched junction bases: 4. The CDR3 sequence is 15 residues long. Germline values: CDR1 SGHDT, CDR2 YYEEEE.